The sequence of this TCR beta chain was determined in a study of response to subunit inactivated influenza vaccine. This clonotype was observed a handful of times. No antigen is known for it. MiXCR, run by TCRdb on the RT-PCR reads, gives a single entry per CDR3 protein. Seen here are around 250,000 distinct CDR3 sequences, about 12% observed once, and the top ten hold approximately 7.8%. Study-level results: Authors suggested few new T cells are recruited by each seasonal influenza vaccination.

This sequence was found in a man aged 45-60 years who received an inactivated influenza vaccine. Sample: non-naive T cells sorted from PBMCs, taken about 14 days before vaccination.

Here the CDR3 reads CASSPLVSYNEQFF. The CDR3 DNA sequence: TGTGCCAGCAGTCCCTTGGTCTCCTACAATGAGCAGTTCTTC. The V and J genes are TRBV14 and TRBJ2-1, with D uncertain. This CDR3 has 14 amino acids. Germline values: CDR1 SGHDN, CDR2 FVKESK. V shed 6 bases and J shed 0 bases, with 9 bases lying between them.